Sequencing of this TCR beta chain was carried out in a study of blood T cell repertoires in COVID-19. At the level of the study: Samples representing acute and convalescent COVID-19 were sourced from the United States, Italy and Spain. In each case, the material was cDNA or gDNA derived from T cells, B-cell-depleted T cells, or PBMCs.

Germline-derived CDR1 and CDR2 are MNHEY and SVGAGI. Unmatched junction bases numbered 4, after V lost 5 bases and J lost 3 bases. This CDR3 is 14 amino acids long. In the original processing: The authors estimated nucleated cell counts from reference gene primer amplification. Generated by immunoSEQ multiplex PCR, the TCRdb table keeps only in-frame clones and is missing some. V and J calls and clone size come straight from that table; D and trimming were deduced from the DNA. This table has 150,000 to 200,000 clones, approximately 86% appearing once. Material for sequencing was peripheral blood. The clonotype was recovered from a man aged 65 to 85 with active or convalescent COVID-19. The chain is built from TRBV6-5 and TRBJ1-2, with TRBD1 matching 9 bases. CDR3: CASSRQGVDYGYTF. In DNA form, the CDR3 reads TGTGCCAGCAGTAGACAGGGGGTGGACTATGGCTACACCTTC.